This T cell receptor beta chain stems from a study of blood T cells in healthy people across ages. Germline-derived CDR1 and CDR2 are SGHRS and YFSETQ. CDR3 length: 14 amino acids. The V gene end was trimmed by 3 bases and the J gene end by 5 bases; junction bases not matched to a gene: 6. Combining a sample-barcoded 5' primer with a J-beta primer mix, a second PCR ran for about 6 to 12 cycles. TCRdb itself ran the 5' RACE reads through MiXCR, one entry per CDR3 protein. The sample lists 750,000 to 950,000 distinct CDR3 sequences, roughly 50% occurring once. The chain has TRBV5-1 and TRBJ2-7; 9 bases line up with TRBD1. The receptor was isolated from an elderly man in good health. Material: blood. The CDR3 sequence: CASSWRTGVDEQYF. In DNA form, the CDR3 reads TGCGCCAGCAGCTGGAGGACAGGGGTCGACGAGCAGTACTTC.